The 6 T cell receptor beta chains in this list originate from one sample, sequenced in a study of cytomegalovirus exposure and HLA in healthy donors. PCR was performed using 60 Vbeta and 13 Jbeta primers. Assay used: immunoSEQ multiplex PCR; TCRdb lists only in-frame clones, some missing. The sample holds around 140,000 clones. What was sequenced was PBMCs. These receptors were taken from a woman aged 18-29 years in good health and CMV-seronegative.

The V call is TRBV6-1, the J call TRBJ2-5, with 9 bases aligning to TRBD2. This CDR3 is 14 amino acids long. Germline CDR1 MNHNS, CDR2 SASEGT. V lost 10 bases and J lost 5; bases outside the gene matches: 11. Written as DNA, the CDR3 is TGTGCCAACGCCGGCGGGAGGGATGTGGAGACCCAGTACTTC. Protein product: CANAGGRDVETQYF.

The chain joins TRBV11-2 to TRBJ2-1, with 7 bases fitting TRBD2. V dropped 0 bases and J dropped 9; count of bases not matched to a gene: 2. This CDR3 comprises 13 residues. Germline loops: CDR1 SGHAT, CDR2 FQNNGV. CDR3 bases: TGTGCCAGCAGCTTAGAGCGGGAGACTGAGCAGTTCTTC. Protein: CASSLERETEQFF.

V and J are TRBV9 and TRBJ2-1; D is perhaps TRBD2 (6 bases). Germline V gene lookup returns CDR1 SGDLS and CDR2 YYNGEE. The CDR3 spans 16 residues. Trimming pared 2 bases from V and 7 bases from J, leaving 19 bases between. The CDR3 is CASSVTGRSLRNEQFF. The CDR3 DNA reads TGTGCCAGCAGCGTCACCGGGAGAAGTCTGAGGAATGAGCAGTTCTTC.

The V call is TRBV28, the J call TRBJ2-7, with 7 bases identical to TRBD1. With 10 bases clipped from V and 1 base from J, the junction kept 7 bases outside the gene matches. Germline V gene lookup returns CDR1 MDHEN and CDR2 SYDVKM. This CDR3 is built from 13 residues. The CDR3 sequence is CATSTGRSYEQYF. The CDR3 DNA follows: TGTGCCACCTCGACAGGGCGATCCTACGAGCAGTACTTC. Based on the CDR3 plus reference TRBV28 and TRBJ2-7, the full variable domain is DVKVTQSSRYLVKRTGEKVFLECVQDMDHENMFWYRQDPGLGLRLIYFSYDVKMKEKGDIPEGYSVSREKKERFSLILESASTNQTSMYLCATSTGRSYEQYFGPGTRLTVT.

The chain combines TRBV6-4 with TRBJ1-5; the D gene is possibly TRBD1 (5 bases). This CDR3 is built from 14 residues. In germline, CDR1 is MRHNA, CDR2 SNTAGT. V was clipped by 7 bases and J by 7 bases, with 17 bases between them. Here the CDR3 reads CASNGRQGGQPQHF. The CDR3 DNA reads TGTGCCAGCAACGGAAGGCAGGGTGGCCAGCCCCAGCATTTT.

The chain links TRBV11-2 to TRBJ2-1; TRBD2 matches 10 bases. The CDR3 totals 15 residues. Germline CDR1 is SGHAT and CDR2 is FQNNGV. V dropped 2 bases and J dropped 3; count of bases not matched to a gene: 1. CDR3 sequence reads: CASSLPSGSYNEQFF. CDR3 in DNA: TGTGCCAGCAGCTTACCTAGCGGGAGCTACAATGAGCAGTTCTTC.